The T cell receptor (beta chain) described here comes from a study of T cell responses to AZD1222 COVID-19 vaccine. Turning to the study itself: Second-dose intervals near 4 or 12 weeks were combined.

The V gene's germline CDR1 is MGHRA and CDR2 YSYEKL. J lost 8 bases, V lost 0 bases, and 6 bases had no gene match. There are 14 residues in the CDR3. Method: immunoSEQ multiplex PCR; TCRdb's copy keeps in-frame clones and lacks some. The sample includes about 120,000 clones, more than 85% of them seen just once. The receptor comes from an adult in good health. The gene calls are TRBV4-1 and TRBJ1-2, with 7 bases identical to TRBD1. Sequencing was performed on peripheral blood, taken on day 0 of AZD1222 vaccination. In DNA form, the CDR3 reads TGCGCCAGCAGCCAAGAGGGATACAGGGGAGGCTACACCTTC. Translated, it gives CASSQEGYRGGYTF.